These T cell receptor beta chains were read from a single sample in a study of monozygotic twins with inflammatory bowel disease. From its re-call of the 5' RACE reads, TCRdb lists each CDR3 protein once, without DNA. The repertoire table contains about 160,000 distinct CDR3 sequences. Sequenced material: blood. All receptors derive from a human donor with ulcerative colitis or Crohn's disease, or a healthy co-twin of an affected twin (not recorded which). Each CDR3 is given with its conserved first and last residue.

TRBV4-1,TRBJ1-1,CASSYTGNTEAFF
TRBV29-1,TRBJ1-1,CSGGHRANTEAFF
TRBV5-1,TRBJ1-1,CASSSGRMNTEAFF
TRBV30,TRBJ1-6,CASNPGPANSPLHF
TRBV28,TRBJ2-7,CASSSGSSYEQYF
TRBV5-1,TRBJ2-1,CASSLPSFDNEQFF
TRBV20-1,TRBJ1-5,CSARRRDQPQHF
TRBV7-2,TRBJ2-5,CASTSGQETQYF
TRBV12-3/TRBV12-4,TRBJ1-1,CASTGTRDRDGTEAFF
TRBV4-3,TRBJ1-1,CASSQDPAGGLTEAFF
TRBV20-1,TRBJ2-1,CSARAATSSYIEQFF
TRBV5-1,TRBJ1-3,CASSFQPGLLGNTIYF
TRBV7-8,TRBJ1-1,CASSLAGIRRGAEAFF
TRBV15,TRBJ1-1,CATSRGTGYTAEAFF
TRBV18,TRBJ1-6,CASSTGQGALNSPLHF
TRBV7-9,TRBJ2-7,CASSSRGGHGYYEQYF
TRBV20-1,TRBJ1-5,CSAAGGANQPQHF
TRBV6-5,TRBJ2-5,CASSSRGETQYF
TRBV12-3/TRBV12-4,TRBJ2-5,CASSDYLEETQYF
TRBV5-1,TRBJ1-1,CASSLMVNTEAFF
TRBV10-3,TRBJ2-7,CAISESKLTEQYF